This entry lists 16 T cell receptor beta chains sequenced from one sample in a study of T cells in Graves' hyperthyroidism and ophthalmopathy. Regions amplified from RNA transcripts were the TCR beta CDR3 regions. HTBI primers drove first-round RT-PCR of the TCR CDR3. In TCRdb, the multiplex PCR reads were re-called with MiXCR into one record per CDR3 protein. The repertoire includes fewer than 600,000 distinct CDR3 sequences, over 13% of them detected once, and under 20% sits in the top ten. Sequenced input: blood. These receptors originate from a woman under 30 with Graves' hyperthyroidism.

The J gene is TRBJ2-1, the V gene TRBV20-1; D unclear. The CDR3 is 15 residues long. Deletions cut 6 bases from V and 3 bases from J, with 18 bases between. Germline lookup yields CDR1 DFQATT and CDR2 SNEGSKA (reference sequence). The CDR3 protein is CSANERTNFYNEQFF. CDR3 coding DNA: TGCAGTGCAAATGAGAGAACGAACTTCTACAATGAGCAGTTCTTC.

This clonotype was picked up a small number of times. The CDR3 sequence is CASSQARSLNEQFF. The CDR3 DNA is TGCGCCAGCAGCCAAGCCCGGTCTTTGAATGAGCAGTTCTTC. The chain recombines TRBV4-1 with TRBJ2-1, with D hard to call. V was cut by 1 base and J by 7 bases, with 11 bases left in between. The length of the CDR3 is 14 residues. Germline V CDR1 and CDR2: MGHRA, YSYEKL.

As regards this clonotype: A much bigger clone sits one base away, suggesting this may be a read error. The chain uses TRBV5-1 and TRBJ2-5, with D hard to call. Germline lookup yields CDR1 SGHRS and CDR2 YFSETQ. The CDR3 is 15 amino acids. CDR3 sequence: CASSSARQKQDTQYF. In DNA form, the CDR3 reads TGCGCCAGCAGCTCGGCGAGGCAGAAGCAAGATACCCAGTACTTC.

This clonotype was recorded at least ten times. J is TRBJ2-7 and V is TRBV6-1; D is possibly TRBD2 (6 bases). Between the trimmed V and J ends, which lost 5 bases and 6 bases, there was a span of 14 bases. Germline V gene sequence: CDR1 MNHNS, CDR2 SASEGT. This CDR3 is 13 amino acids long. The CDR3 here is CASSSGGMGEQYV. DNA for the CDR3: TGTGCCAGCAGTTCCGGCGGGATGGGCGAGCAGTACGTC.

As for this clonotype: A clone one base away is much larger, so this may be a read error. The chain employs TRBV6-6 and TRBJ2-4; D could derive from TRBD1 or TRBD2 (5 bases each). CDR3 size: 18 residues. CDR1 MNHNY and CDR2 SVGAGI come from the germline V gene (reference sequence). CDR3 sequence (DNA): TGTGTCAGCAGTTCCCGGTCGGATGGGGGTCTTGTCAAAAACATTCAGTACTTC. It is translated as CVSSSRSDGGLVKNIQYF.

This clonotype was seen more than once but under ten times. The gene calls are TRBV5-1 and TRBJ1-4; 11 nucleotides agree with TRBD1. V shed 4 bases, J shed 7 bases, and the junction held 6 bases outside the gene matches. The CDR3 loop spans 15 amino acids. Germline V lookup: CDR1 SGHRS, CDR2 YFSETQ. The DNA of the CDR3 is TGCGCCAGCAGCCGAATGGGACAGGGGGTTGAAAAACTGTTTTTT. It specifies CASSRMGQGVEKLFF.

The sample holds many counts of this clonotype. The J gene is TRBJ1-2, the V gene TRBV19; D gene uncertain. The CDR3 totals 12 residues. Germline CDR1 LNHDA, CDR2 SQIVND (reference sequence). V lost 6 bases to trimming and J lost 8 bases, with 13 bases between them. The CDR3 spells CASSPLGSGYTF. DNA for the CDR3: TGTGCCAGTAGCCCGCTAGGGTCCGGCTACACCTTC.

This clonotype was observed many times. The chain uses TRBV18 and TRBJ1-1; tentatively, D is TRBD1 (5 bases). Trimming left V 0 bases short and J 4 bases short, with 12 bases between. The length of the CDR3 is 15 residues. Germline V gene sequence: CDR1 KGHSH, CDR2 LQKENI. As DNA, the CDR3 is TGTGCCAGCTCACCACCGAGGGGAGGATCCACTGAAGCTTTCTTT. Its protein product is CASSPPRGGSTEAFF. Combining the CDR3 with reference TRBV18 and TRBJ1-1 gives the whole variable domain NAGVMQNPRHLVRRRGQEARLRCSPMKGHSHVYWYRQLPEEGLKFMVYLQKENIIDESGMPKERFSAEFPKEGPSILRIQQVVRGDSAAYFCASSPPRGGSTEAFFGQGTRLTVV.

The table lists this clonotype with many counts. The chain combines TRBV11-2 with TRBJ1-2, with 8 bases lining up with TRBD1. CDR3 length equals 14 residues. V was clipped by 4 bases and J by 4 bases; unmatched bases: 5. Germline CDR1 reads SGHAT; CDR2 reads FQNNGV. The CDR3 DNA sequence: TGTGCCAGCAGCTCGGACAGGGACAGCTATGGCTACACCTTC. It specifies CASSSDRDSYGYTF.

The V gene is TRBV5-5, the J gene TRBJ1-1, with D maybe TRBD1 (5 bases). Germline lookup yields CDR1 SGHKS and CDR2 YYEKEE (reference sequence). The CDR3 is made up of 16 amino acids. V lost 1 base and J 3 bases, leaving 16 bases between the germline ends. The CDR3 sequence is CASSLSGGMWDTEAFF. Written as DNA, the CDR3 is TGTGCCAGCAGCTTGTCGGGGGGAATGTGGGACACTGAAGCTTTCTTT. The full variable domain, completed using reference TRBV5-5 and TRBJ1-1, is DAGVTQSPTHLIKTRGQQVTLRCSPISGHKSVSWYQQVLGQGPQFIFQYYEKEERGRGNFPDRFSARQFPNYSSELNVNALLLGDSALYLCASSLSGGMWDTEAFFGQGTRLTVV.

As for this clonotype: One junction end disagrees with the germline gene, perhaps due to a read error. The chain couples TRBV14 to TRBJ2-1; no firm D call. Germline CDR1 reads SGHDN; CDR2 reads FVKESK. The CDR3 has 15 residues. The CDR3 is CASSQRVIPYNKQFF. The CDR3 DNA is TGTGCCAGCAGCCAAAGGGTTATCCCATACAATAAGCAGTTCTTC. Using reference TRBV14 and TRBJ2-1 for the parts outside the CDR3, the full variable domain is EAGVTQFPSHSVIEKGQTVTLRCDPISGHDNLYWYRRVMGKEIKFLLHFVKESKQDESGMPNNRFLAERTGGTYSTLKVQPAELEDSGVYFCASSQRVIPYNKQFFGPGTRLTVL.

This clonotype was observed at least ten times. The chain joins TRBV5-6 to TRBJ2-7; tentative D call: TRBD2 (5 bases). In germline, CDR1 is SGHDT, CDR2 YYEEEE. The CDR3 loop spans 12 amino acids. The V and J ends lost 2 bases and 6 bases respectively, with 9 bases between them. The CDR3 protein is CASSLPRGEQYF. The DNA for the CDR3 is TGTGCCAGCAGCTTACCCCGGGGCGAGCAGTACTTC.

This clonotype was counted only a few times. This rearrangement joins TRBV10-3 to TRBJ1-1; D uncertain. Trimming removed 0 bases at V and 7 bases at J, with 6 bases between. Germline-derived CDR1 and CDR2 are ENHRY and SYGVKD. The CDR3 spans 12 residues. CDR3 residues: CAISESGLEAFF. The CDR3 bases are TGTGCCATCAGTGAGTCCGGACTTGAAGCTTTCTTT.

This clonotype has a count of ten or more. The V and J genes are TRBV7-8 and TRBJ1-2, with D possibly TRBD1 on 5 matching bases. Germline V gene data show CDR1 as SGHVS and CDR2 as FQNEAQ. This CDR3 is 11 amino acids long. V lost 4 bases, J lost 7 bases, and 7 bases lay in between. The CDR3 DNA reads as TGTGCCAGCAGCTCCCAGGGTGGCTACACCTTC. Its translation: CASSSQGGYTF.

Ten or more counts support this clonotype. The chain combines TRBV27 with TRBJ2-7, with 8 bases identical to TRBD1. This CDR3 spans 15 amino acids. Germline V lookup: CDR1 MNHEY, CDR2 SMNVEV (reference sequence). The trim removed 2 bases at V and 5 bases at J, leaving 8 bases unmatched. CDR3 protein: CASSLPRTGRNEQYF. As DNA, the CDR3 is TGTGCCAGCAGTTTACCCCGGACAGGGAGGAACGAGCAGTACTTC.

In its sample, this clonotype was seen a few times. The rearrangement links TRBV12-3 or TRBV12-4 to TRBJ1-2, with D hard to call. This CDR3 has 13 amino acids. Trimming removed 3 bases from V and 6 bases from J, with 11 bases in between. The CDR3 DNA follows: TGTGCCAGCAGTTTTTGGAGGGCTGATGGCTACACCTTC. It encodes CASSFWRADGYTF.